The rows below give T cell receptor beta chains drawn from one sample of a study of blood T cell repertoires in COVID-19. Method: immunoSEQ multiplex PCR; TCRdb's copy keeps in-frame clones and lacks some. The sample lists under 450,000 clones; about 88% were seen once. Sequenced input: peripheral blood. These receptors were collected from a woman aged 40 to 50 with COVID-19, enrolled during active disease. Each CDR3 is given with its conserved first and last residue. The D gene is left open where the match is weak. Expanded clones are given a class, and other clones once, few, many or no size at all.

>NA|TRBV30|TRBJ1-5|NA
TGTGCCTGGAGTGACCTAAGGGGAAAAGGGGATCTCGTCGAATATCAGCCCCAGCATTTT
CAWSDLRGKGDLVEYQPQHF
>NA|TRBV5-1|TRBJ2-1|TRBD1
TGCGCCAGCAGCTACGGGACAGGGGGAAGTGAGCAGTTCTTC
CASSYGTGGSEQFF
>NA|TRBV20-1|TRBJ2-7|NA
TGCAGTGCTACGACTGTCTACGAGCAGTACTTC
CSATTVYEQYF
>NA|TRBV6-6|TRBJ2-2|TRBD1
TGTGCCAGCAGATTGACAGGGGGAAAGACCGGGGAGCTGTTTTTT
CASRLTGGKTGELFF
>NA|TRBV6-6|TRBJ2-1|NA
TGTGCCACCGTTATAGCTAGCTCCTACAATGAGCAGTTCTTC
CATVIASSYNEQFF
>NA|TRBV27|TRBJ2-7|TRBD2
TGTGCCAGCAGTCACCCTAGCGGCCTTACCTACGAGCAGTACTTC
CASSHPSGLTYEQYF
>NA|TRBV18|TRBJ2-6|NA
TGTGCCAGCTCACCTCGCCTGGCCTCTGAGGCCAACGTCCTGACTTTC
CASSPRLASEANVLTF
>NA|TRBV19|TRBJ2-1|NA
TGTGCCAGTAGTATAGGGCTGCTGGCACCCTACAATGAGCAGTTCTTC
CASSIGLLAPYNEQFF
>NA|TRBV27|TRBJ1-5|TRBD1
TGTGCCAGCAGTTTCCTCGGCAGGGGGAGCAATCAGCCCCAGCATTTT
CASSFLGRGSNQPQHF
>NA|TRBV27|TRBJ2-7|NA
TGTGCCAGCAGGCGGGACTCGGTGGTCTACGAGCAGTACTTC
CASRRDSVVYEQYF
>once|TRBV19|TRBJ1-3|TRBD1
TGTGCCAGTAGCCCTCCGGACAGGGCTGGAAACACCATATATTTT
CASSPPDRAGNTIYF
>NA|TRBV25-1|TRBJ1-2|TRBD1
TGTGCCAGTGGTGACAGGGCAAACTATGGCTACACCTTC
CASGDRANYGYTF
>once|TRBV6-5|TRBJ1-2|NA
TGTGCCAGCAGGGTCACCGGGACACAGTATGGCTACACCTTC
CASRVTGTQYGYTF
>few|TRBV11-3|TRBJ1-1|NA
TGTGCCAGCAGCTTAGTTCGAGGAGAAGCTTTCTTT
CASSLVRGEAFF
>NA|TRBV27|TRBJ1-1|NA
TGTGCCAGCAGTTTATCTGGACTCCTGAACACTGAAGCTTTCTTT
CASSLSGLLNTEAFF
>NA|TRBV18|TRBJ1-2|NA
TGTGCCAGCTCACCTTTAATCAGGGGTGCTTATGGCTACACCTTC
CASSPLIRGAYGYTF
>NA|TRBV12-3/TRBV12-4|TRBJ1-2|NA
TGTGCCAGCAGTCTCCAGGGTAGCTATGGCTACACCTTC
CASSLQGSYGYTF
>NA|TRBV9|TRBJ2-1|TRBD1
TGTGCCAGCAACCCGAGGGGACAGTACAATGAGCAGTTCTTC
CASNPRGQYNEQFF
>NA|TRBV5-1|TRBJ2-6|NA
TGCGCCAGCAGCTTGAGAGGGTTCTCTGGGGCCAACGTCCTGACTTTC
CASSLRGFSGANVLTF
>NA|TRBV5-1|TRBJ2-6|NA
TGCGCCAGCAGCTTGGCTATAGGGAGACTATCCGGGGCCAACGTCCTGACTTTC
CASSLAIGRLSGANVLTF
>few|TRBV28|TRBJ1-1|TRBD1
TGTGCCAGTTGGGACAGACTGAACACTGAAGCTTTCTTT
CASWDRLNTEAFF
>NA|TRBV7-3|TRBJ1-1|NA
TGTGCCAGCAGCTTAACAAGCCGGGCTGAAGCTTTCTTT
CASSLTSRAEAFF
>NA|TRBV2|TRBJ2-3|TRBD2
TGTGCCAGCAGGGGCGGGGAGGGGAGCACAGATACGCAGTATTTT
CASRGGEGSTDTQYF
>NA|TRBV27|TRBJ1-2|TRBD1
TGTGCCAGCAGTAAATTATCGACAGGGCTCCCTAACTATGGCTACACCTTC
CASSKLSTGLPNYGYTF
>NA|TRBV7-8|TRBJ1-2|TRBD1
TGTGCCAGCAGCCGAGCAGGGGGTTTCTATGGCTACACCTTC
CASSRAGGFYGYTF
>once|TRBV28|TRBJ1-2|NA
TGTGCCATAGGGAACAGGAATAGCTACACCTTC
CAIGNRNSYTF
>NA|TRBV27|TRBJ1-2|NA
TGTGCCAGCAGTGCAGGGGACCCTAACTATGGCTACACCTTC
CASSAGDPNYGYTF
>NA|TRBV19|TRBJ2-7|TRBD1
TGTGCCAGTACCCAAGCCCGGGACAGGGACCACGAGCAGTACTTC
CASTQARDRDHEQYF
>once|TRBV23-1|TRBJ2-1|TRBD1
TGCGCCAGCAGTCAAGCCACCGGGACAGGGAACTCCTACAATGAGCAGTTCTTC
CASSQATGTGNSYNEQFF
>NA|TRBV27|TRBJ2-7|TRBD1
TGTGCCAGCAGTTTGGGAGAGTCAGGGGGCAAAGGGTACGAGCAGTACTTC
CASSLGESGGKGYEQYF
>NA|TRBV6-5|TRBJ1-3|NA
TGTGCCAGCAGCAGAGCAGGCTCTGGAAACACCATATATTTT
CASSRAGSGNTIYF
>NA|TRBV4-1|TRBJ2-7|TRBD2
TGCGCCAGCAGCCAGACCTTAGCGGGCCAGGACGAGCAGTACTTC
CASSQTLAGQDEQYF
>NA|TRBV7-9|TRBJ2-6|NA
TGTGCCAGCAGCTTAGCGACACCCACCTTTGGGGCCAACGTCCTGACTTTC
CASSLATPTFGANVLTF
>once|TRBV30|TRBJ2-3|TRBD2
TGTGCCTGGAGTGTACCGAGCGGGGGGTTCATAGATACGCAGTATTTT
CAWSVPSGGFIDTQYF
>NA|TRBV9|TRBJ1-3|NA
TGTGCCAGCAGCCGCCGACAGACCGGAAACACCATATATTTT
CASSRRQTGNTIYF
>NA|TRBV2|TRBJ2-2|NA
TGTGCCAGCAGTGTAGGGGTCGGGGGCACCGGGGAGCTGTTTTTT
CASSVGVGGTGELFF
>NA|TRBV5-6|TRBJ1-2|NA
TGTGCCAGCAGCGCGGCCGGAGGCTACACCTTC
CASSAAGGYTF
>NA|TRBV7-3|TRBJ2-5|NA
TGTGCCAGCAGCCCGCTGGCGGGGAGGGAGACCCAGTACTTC
CASSPLAGRETQYF
>NA|TRBV7-3|TRBJ2-2|NA
TGTGCCAGCAGCCAGTTATCTCCAGGGCCCACCGGGGAGCTGTTTTTT
CASSQLSPGPTGELFF
>NA|TRBV18|TRBJ1-2|TRBD1
TGTGCCAGCTCCACGACAGGGGAGAATGGCTACACCTTC
CASSTTGENGYTF
>NA|TRBV6-2/TRBV6-3|TRBJ2-4|NA
TGTGCCAGCAGTTCCGGTGTCTACATTCAGTACTTC
CASSSGVYIQYF
>NA|TRBV28|TRBJ1-3|NA
TGTGCCAGCAGCCAGACTCCAACTAATACTGGAAACACCATATATTTT
CASSQTPTNTGNTIYF